Sequencing of this T cell receptor (beta chain) was carried out in a study of Ad26.COV2.S vaccination and SARS-CoV-2 variants. Study-level background: The authors gave Ad26.COV2.S intramuscularly, either once or twice 56 days apart.

General study results and limits: The TCR breadth and depth analyses may have understated or missed part of the total T cell responses. Recipients of either vaccine or placebo displayed similar breadth of non-spike TCRs.

Clones were read by immunoSEQ multiplex PCR, and TCRdb kept only the in-frame ones, dropping some. Of a few hundred thousand clones in the sample, about 90% were seen once. Germline assignment: CDR1 MDHEN and CDR2 SYDVKM. V dropped 4 bases and J dropped 3 bases, with 15 bases sitting between them. This CDR3 contains 15 residues. Points on this clone: Its antigen remains unidentified.

Treatment of the sample: 19 received Ad26.COV2.S at low or high dose, single or two shots; five or six received placebo; per-sample allocation not given. All samples were drawn on day 63, counting from the first vaccine or placebo injection. Adults aged 18-55 years in Boston included the donor. This material consisted of peripheral blood, taken in a trial of Ad26.COV2.S vaccine versus placebo. The source of this sequence is a person between 18 and 65 years old who received the Ad26.COV2.S COVID-19 vaccine or a placebo. The chain uses TRBV28 and TRBJ2-5, with TRBD2 as a possible D gene (6 bases). Here the CDR3 reads CASSSAGGVEETQYF. Here the CDR3 DNA reads TGTGCCAGCAGTTCAGCCGGGGGAGTGGAAGAGACCCAGTACTTC.